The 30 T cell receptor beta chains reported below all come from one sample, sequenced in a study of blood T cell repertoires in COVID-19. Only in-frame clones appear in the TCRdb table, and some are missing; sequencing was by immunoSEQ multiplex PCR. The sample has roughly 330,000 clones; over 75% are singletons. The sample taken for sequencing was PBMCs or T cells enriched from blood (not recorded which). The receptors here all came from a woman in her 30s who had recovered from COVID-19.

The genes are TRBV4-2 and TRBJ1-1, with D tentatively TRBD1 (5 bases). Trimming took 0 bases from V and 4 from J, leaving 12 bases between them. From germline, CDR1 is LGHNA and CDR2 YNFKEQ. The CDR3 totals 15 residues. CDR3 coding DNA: TGTGCCAGCAGCCAAGAGTGGCAGGGAGGCACTGAAGCTTTCTTT. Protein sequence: CASSQEWQGGTEAFF.

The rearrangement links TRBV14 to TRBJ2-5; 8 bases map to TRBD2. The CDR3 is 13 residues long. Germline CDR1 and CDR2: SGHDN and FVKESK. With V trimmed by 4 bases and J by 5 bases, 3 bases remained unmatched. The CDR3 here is CASSPGGDETQYF. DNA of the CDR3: TGTGCCAGCAGCCCGGGGGGGGACGAGACCCAGTACTTC. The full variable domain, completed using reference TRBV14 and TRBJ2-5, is EAGVTQFPSHSVIEKGQTVTLRCDPISGHDNLYWYRRVMGKEIKFLLHFVKESKQDESGMPNNRFLAERTGGTYSTLKVQPAELEDSGVYFCASSPGGDETQYFGPGTRLLVL.

CDR3: CASRWSGNNEQFF. The DNA of the CDR3 is TGTGCCAGCAGATGGAGCGGAAACAATGAGCAGTTCTTC. V usage is TRBV6-5 and J usage is TRBJ2-1, with D perhaps TRBD2 (5 bases). The V and J ends lost 6 bases and 5 bases respectively, with 11 bases between them. CDR3 size: 13 residues. CDR1 and CDR2 (germline): MNHEY, SVGAGI.

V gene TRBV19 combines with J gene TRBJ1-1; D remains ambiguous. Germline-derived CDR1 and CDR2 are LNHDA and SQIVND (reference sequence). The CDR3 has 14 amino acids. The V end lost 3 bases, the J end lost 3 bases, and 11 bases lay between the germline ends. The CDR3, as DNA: TGTGCCAGTAGTATCCCGGGTATGTACACTGAAGCTTTCTTT. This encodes CASSIPGMYTEAFF. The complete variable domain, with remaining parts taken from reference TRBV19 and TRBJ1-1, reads DGGITQSPKYLFRKEGQNVTLSCEQNLNHDAMYWYRQDPGQGLRLIYYSQIVNDFQKGDIAEGYSVSREKKESFPLTVTSAQKNPTAFYLCASSIPGMYTEAFFGQGTRLTVV.

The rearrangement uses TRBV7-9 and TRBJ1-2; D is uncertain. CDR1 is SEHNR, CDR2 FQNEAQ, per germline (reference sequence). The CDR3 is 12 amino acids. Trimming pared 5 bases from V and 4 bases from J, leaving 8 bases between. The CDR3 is CASSITGYGYTF. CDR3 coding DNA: TGTGCCAGCAGCATAACGGGCTATGGCTACACCTTC.

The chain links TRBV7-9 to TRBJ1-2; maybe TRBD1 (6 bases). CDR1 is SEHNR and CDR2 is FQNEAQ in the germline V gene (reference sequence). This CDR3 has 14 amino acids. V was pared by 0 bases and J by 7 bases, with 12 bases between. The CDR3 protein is CASSLARAGVGYTF. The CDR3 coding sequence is TGTGCCAGCAGCTTAGCGCGGGCAGGGGTTGGCTACACCTTC.

CDR3 bases: TGTGCCAGCTCACCCGGACAGGGAAGGGGCTACACCTTC. Amino acids: CASSPGQGRGYTF. The chain recombines TRBV18 with TRBJ1-2, with 8 nucleotides matching TRBD1. The V segment lost 3 bases and the J segment 8 bases; nucleotides outside the gene matches: 5. Germline CDR1 KGHSH, CDR2 LQKENI. This CDR3 has 13 residues.

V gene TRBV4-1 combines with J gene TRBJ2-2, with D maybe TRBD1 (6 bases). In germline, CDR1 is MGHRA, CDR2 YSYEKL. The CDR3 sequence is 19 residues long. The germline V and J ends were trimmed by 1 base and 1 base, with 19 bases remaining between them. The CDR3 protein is CASSQGIPQGLMNTGELFF. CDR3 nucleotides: TGCGCCAGCAGCCAAGGAATCCCGCAGGGGTTAATGAACACCGGGGAGCTGTTTTTT.

DNA for the CDR3: TGTGCCAGCAGCTTAGAACCGGGACAGGGTGACACCATATATTTT. It codes for CASSLEPGQGDTIYF. The J gene is TRBJ1-3, the V gene TRBV7-6, with 9 nucleotides matching TRBD1. V lost 1 base to trimming and J lost 8 bases; unmatched junction nucleotides: 6. Germline V gene sequence: CDR1 SGHVS, CDR2 FNYEAQ. This CDR3 is 15 amino acids long.

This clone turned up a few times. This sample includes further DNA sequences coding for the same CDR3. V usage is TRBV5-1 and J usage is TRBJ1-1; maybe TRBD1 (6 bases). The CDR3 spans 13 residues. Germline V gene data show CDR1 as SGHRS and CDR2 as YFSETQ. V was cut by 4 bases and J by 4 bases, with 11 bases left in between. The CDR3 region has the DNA TGCGCCAGCAGCCTACAGGGTGGCACTGAAGCTTTCTTT. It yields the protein CASSLQGGTEAFF. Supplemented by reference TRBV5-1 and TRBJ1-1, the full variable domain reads KAGVTQTPRYLIKTRGQQVTLSCSPISGHRSVSWYQQTPGQGLQFLFEYFSETQRNKGNFPGRFSGRQFSNSRSEMNVSTLELGDSALYLCASSLQGGTEAFFGQGTRLTVV.

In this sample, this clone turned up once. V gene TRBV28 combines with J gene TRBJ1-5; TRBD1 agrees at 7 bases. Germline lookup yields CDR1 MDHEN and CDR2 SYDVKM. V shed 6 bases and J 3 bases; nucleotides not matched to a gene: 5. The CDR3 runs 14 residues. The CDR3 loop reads CASSHTGDNQPQHF. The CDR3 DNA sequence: TGTGCCAGCAGCCATACAGGGGACAATCAGCCCCAGCATTTT.

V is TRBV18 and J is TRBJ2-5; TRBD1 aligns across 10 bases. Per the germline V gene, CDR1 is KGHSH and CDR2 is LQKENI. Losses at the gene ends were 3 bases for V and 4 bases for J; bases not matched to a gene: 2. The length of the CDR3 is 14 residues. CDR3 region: CASSPDRGVETQYF. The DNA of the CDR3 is TGTGCCAGCTCACCGGACAGGGGGGTAGAGACCCAGTACTTC.

CDR3 DNA sequence: TGCAGTGCTAGTAACAGGATGTGGAAAGAAAAACTGTTTTTT. Its translation: CSASNRMWKEKLFF. The chain is built from TRBV20-1 and TRBJ1-4, with D maybe TRBD1 (5 bases). V lost 3 bases, J lost 8 bases, and 16 bases lay in between. This CDR3 has 14 residues. Germline V gene lookup returns CDR1 DFQATT and CDR2 SNEGSKA (reference sequence).

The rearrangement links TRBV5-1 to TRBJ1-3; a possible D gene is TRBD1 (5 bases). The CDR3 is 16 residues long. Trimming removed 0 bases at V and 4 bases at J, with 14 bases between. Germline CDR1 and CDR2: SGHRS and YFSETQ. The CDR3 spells CASSLGRAFRGNTIYF. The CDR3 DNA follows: TGCGCCAGCAGCTTGGGCAGGGCGTTTAGAGGAAACACCATATATTTT.

CDR3 amino acids: CAWGKWARAFF. The CDR3 DNA reads as TGTGCCTGGGGGAAGTGGGCGCGAGCTTTCTTT. J is TRBJ1-1 and V is TRBV30; D uncertain. This CDR3 has 11 amino acids. The V end was cut by 5 bases, the J end by 10 bases, with 14 bases between. Germline CDR1 reads GTSNPN; CDR2 reads SVGIG (reference sequence).

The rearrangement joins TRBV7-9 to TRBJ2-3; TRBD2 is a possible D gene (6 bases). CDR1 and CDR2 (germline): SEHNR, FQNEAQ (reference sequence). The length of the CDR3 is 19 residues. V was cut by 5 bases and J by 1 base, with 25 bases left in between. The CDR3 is CASSLLSRGLQPGTDTQYF. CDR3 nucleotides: TGTGCCAGCAGCCTGCTTAGCCGGGGACTCCAACCCGGCACAGATACGCAGTATTTT. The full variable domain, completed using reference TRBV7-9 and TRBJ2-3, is DTGVSQNPRHKITKRGQNVTFRCDPISEHNRLYWYRQTLGQGPEFLTYFQNEAQLEKSRLLSDRFSAERPKGSFSTLEIQRTEQGDSAMYLCASSLLSRGLQPGTDTQYFGPGTRLTVL.

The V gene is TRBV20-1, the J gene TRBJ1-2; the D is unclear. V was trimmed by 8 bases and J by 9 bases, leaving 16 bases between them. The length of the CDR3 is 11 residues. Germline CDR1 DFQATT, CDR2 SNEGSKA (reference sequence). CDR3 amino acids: CSPTEGLRYTF. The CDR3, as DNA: TGCAGTCCCACAGAGGGCCTACGCTACACCTTC.

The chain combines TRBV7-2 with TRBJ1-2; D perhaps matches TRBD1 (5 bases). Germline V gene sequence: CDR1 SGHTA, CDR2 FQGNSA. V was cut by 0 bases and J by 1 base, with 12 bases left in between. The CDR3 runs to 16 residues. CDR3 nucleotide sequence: TGTGCCAGCAGCTTAGCGGGCGGGGCAAATAACTATGGCTACACCTTC. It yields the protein CASSLAGGANNYGYTF.

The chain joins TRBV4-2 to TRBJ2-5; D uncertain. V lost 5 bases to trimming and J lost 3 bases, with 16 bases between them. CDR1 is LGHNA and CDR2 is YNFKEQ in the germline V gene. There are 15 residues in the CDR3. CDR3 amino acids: CASSGNRVAEETQYF. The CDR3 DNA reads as TGTGCCAGCAGCGGTAACCGGGTAGCTGAAGAGACCCAGTACTTC.

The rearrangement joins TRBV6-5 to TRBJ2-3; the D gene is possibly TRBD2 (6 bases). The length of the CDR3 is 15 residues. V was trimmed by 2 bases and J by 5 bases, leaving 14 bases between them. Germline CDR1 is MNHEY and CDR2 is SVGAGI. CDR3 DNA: TGTGCCAGCAGTTACAGTAGTCCGACTAGAGATACGCAGTATTTT. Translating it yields CASSYSSPTRDTQYF.

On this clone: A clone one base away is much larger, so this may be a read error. This chain's CDR3 is CASSSGTGSGYTF. DNA of the CDR3: TGTGCCAGCAGCTCCGGGACAGGGAGTGGCTACACCTTC. The genes are TRBV7-9 and TRBJ1-2; 9 bases are a match to TRBD1. The V gene end was trimmed by 4 bases and the J gene end by 7 bases; junction bases not matched to a gene: 4. The CDR3 spans 13 residues. Germline V gives CDR1 SEHNR, CDR2 FQNEAQ (reference sequence).

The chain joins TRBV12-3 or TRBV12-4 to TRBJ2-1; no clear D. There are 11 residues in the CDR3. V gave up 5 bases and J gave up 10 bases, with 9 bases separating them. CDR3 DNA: TGTGCCAGCAGTGGTCCGAGAGAGCAGTTCTTC. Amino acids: CASSGPREQFF.

CDR3 residues: CASSKGERETQYF. The CDR3 DNA follows: TGTGCCAGCAGCAAGGGGGAGCGAGAGACCCAGTACTTC. V is TRBV9 and J is TRBJ2-5, with TRBD1 as a possible D gene (6 bases). Per the germline V gene, CDR1 is SGDLS and CDR2 is YYNGEE. The CDR3 is made up of 13 amino acids. The V gene lost 4 bases and the J gene lost 4 bases, with 11 bases spanning the gap.

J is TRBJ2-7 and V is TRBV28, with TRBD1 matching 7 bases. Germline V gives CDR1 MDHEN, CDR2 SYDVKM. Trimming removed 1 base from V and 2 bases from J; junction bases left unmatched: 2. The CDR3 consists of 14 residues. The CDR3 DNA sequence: TGTGCCAGCAGTTTATACAGGGGACCCTACGAGCAGTACTTC. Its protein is CASSLYRGPYEQYF.

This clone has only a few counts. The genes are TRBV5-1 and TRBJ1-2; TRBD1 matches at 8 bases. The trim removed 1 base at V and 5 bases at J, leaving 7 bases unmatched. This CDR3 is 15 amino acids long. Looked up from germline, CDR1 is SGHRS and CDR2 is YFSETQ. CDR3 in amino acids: CASSLLGQGGYGYTF. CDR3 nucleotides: TGCGCCAGCAGCTTGTTAGGACAGGGCGGATATGGCTACACCTTC. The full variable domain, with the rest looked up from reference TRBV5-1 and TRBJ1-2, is KAGVTQTPRYLIKTRGQQVTLSCSPISGHRSVSWYQQTPGQGLQFLFEYFSETQRNKGNFPGRFSGRQFSNSRSEMNVSTLELGDSALYLCASSLLGQGGYGYTFGSGTRLTVV.

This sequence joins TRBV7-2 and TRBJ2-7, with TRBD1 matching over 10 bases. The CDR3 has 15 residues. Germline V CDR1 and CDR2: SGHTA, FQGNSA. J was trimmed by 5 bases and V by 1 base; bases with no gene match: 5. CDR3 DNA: TGTGCCAGCAGCTTAGAGTGGGACAGGGGTCACGAGCAGTACTTC. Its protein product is CASSLEWDRGHEQYF.

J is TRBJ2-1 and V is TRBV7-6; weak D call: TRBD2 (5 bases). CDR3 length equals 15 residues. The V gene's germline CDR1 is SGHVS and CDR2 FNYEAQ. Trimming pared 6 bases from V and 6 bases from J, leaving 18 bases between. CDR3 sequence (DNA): TGTGCCAGCAGTGAGCAGGCTGGACTGGGCAATGAGCAGTTCTTC. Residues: CASSEQAGLGNEQFF.

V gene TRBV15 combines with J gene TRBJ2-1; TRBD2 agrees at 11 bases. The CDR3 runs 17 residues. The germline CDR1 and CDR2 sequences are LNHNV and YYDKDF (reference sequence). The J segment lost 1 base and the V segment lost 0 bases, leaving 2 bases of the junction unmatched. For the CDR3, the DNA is TGTGCCACCAGCAGAGACTCTAGCGGGGGGTCCTACAATGAGCAGTTCTTC. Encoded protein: CATSRDSSGGSYNEQFF.

The CDR3 reads CASSRSGGATNEKLFF. In nucleotides, the CDR3 is TGTGCCAGTAGTAGATCGGGGGGAGCAACTAATGAAAAACTGTTTTTT. This chain uses TRBV19 with TRBJ1-4, with D possibly TRBD1 on 5 matching bases. This CDR3 is 16 amino acids long. Germline V gene lookup returns CDR1 LNHDA and CDR2 SQIVND (reference sequence). V was shortened by 4 bases and J by 0 bases, with 12 bases between the two germline ends.

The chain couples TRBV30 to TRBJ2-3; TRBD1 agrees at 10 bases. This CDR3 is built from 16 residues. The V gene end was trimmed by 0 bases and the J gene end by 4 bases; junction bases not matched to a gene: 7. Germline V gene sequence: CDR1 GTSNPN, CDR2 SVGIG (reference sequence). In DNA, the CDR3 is TGTGCCTGGAGTGTACGGGGGACAGGGGTTGCAGATACGCAGTATTTT. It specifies CAWSVRGTGVADTQYF.